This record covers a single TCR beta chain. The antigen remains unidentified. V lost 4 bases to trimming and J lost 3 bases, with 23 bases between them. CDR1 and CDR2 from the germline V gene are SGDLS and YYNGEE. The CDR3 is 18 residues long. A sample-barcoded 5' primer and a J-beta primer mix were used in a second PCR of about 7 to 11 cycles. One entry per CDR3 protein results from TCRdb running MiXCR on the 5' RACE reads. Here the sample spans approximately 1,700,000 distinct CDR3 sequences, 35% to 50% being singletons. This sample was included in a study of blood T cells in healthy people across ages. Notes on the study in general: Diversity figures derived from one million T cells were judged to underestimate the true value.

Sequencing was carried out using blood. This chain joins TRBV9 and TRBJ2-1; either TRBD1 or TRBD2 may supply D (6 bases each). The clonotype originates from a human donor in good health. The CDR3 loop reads CASSSPLSGANLYNEQFF. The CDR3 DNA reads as TGTGCCAGCAGCTCCCCTCTGTCGGGGGCCAATCTCTACAATGAGCAGTTCTTC.